The 18 T cell receptor beta chains reported below all come from one sample, sequenced in a study of high-grade serous ovarian cancer treatment subgroups. Repertoires were generated with immunoSEQ multiplex PCR, while TCRdb's copy carries only in-frame clones and drops some. The sample holds around 4,800 clones, approximately 70% seen once. Tumor samples were obtained before definitive surgery or chemotherapy. The material sequenced was tumor tissue. Receptors were obtained from a human donor with high-grade serous ovarian cancer.

V usage is TRBV10-1 and J usage is TRBJ2-2, with 10 bases that match TRBD1. Trimming took 8 bases from V and 5 from J; bases not matched to a gene: 5. CDR1 WNHNN and CDR2 SYGVQD come from the germline V gene (reference sequence). The CDR3 runs 14 residues. The CDR3 DNA reads TGCGCCAGCGGGGACAGGGGCGCTACCGGGGAGCTGTTTTTT. Translation: CASGDRGATGELFF.

The chain is built from TRBV19 and TRBJ2-1, with D perhaps matching TRBD1 or TRBD2 (5 bases each). CDR3 length equals 16 residues. Germline CDR1 LNHDA, CDR2 SQIVND (reference sequence). V was trimmed by 3 bases and J by 0 bases, leaving 12 bases between them. The CDR3 sequence: CASSIEGLGSYNEQFF. CDR3 coding DNA: TGTGCCAGTAGTATTGAGGGGTTGGGCTCCTACAATGAGCAGTTCTTC.

V usage is TRBV11-2 and J usage is TRBJ1-3; 7 bases map to TRBD1. Germline V gene sequence: CDR1 SGHAT, CDR2 FQNNGV. Unmatched junction bases numbered 7, after V lost 2 bases and J lost 0 bases. This CDR3 is built from 17 residues. For the CDR3, the DNA is TGTGCCAGCAGCTTACACGGGACAGCTAGCTCTGGAAACACCATATATTTT. Its protein product is CASSLHGTASSGNTIYF. The complete variable domain, with remaining parts taken from reference TRBV11-2 and TRBJ1-3, reads EAGVAQSPRYKIIEKRQSVAFWCNPISGHATLYWYQQILGQGPKLLIQFQNNGVVDDSQLPKDRFSAERLKGVDSTLKIQPAKLEDSAVYLCASSLHGTASSGNTIYFGEGSWLTVV.

V usage is TRBV27 and J usage is TRBJ1-5, with 7 bases that match TRBD1. CDR3 size: 13 residues. Looked up from germline, CDR1 is MNHEY and CDR2 is SMNVEV (reference sequence). With V trimmed by 10 bases and J by 4 bases, 7 bases remained unmatched. The CDR3 spells CATSQGSNQPQHF. As DNA, the CDR3 is TGTGCCACCTCACAGGGGTCAAATCAGCCCCAGCATTTT.

The chain employs TRBV29-1 and TRBJ2-1; the match to TRBD1 covers 11 bases. CDR3 length: 14 residues. V dropped 5 bases and J dropped 7; count of bases not matched to a gene: 7. Germline loops: CDR1 SQVTM, CDR2 ANQGSEA. CDR3: CSVMAGQGVNEQFF. The CDR3 region has the DNA TGCAGCGTTATGGCGGGACAGGGGGTTAATGAGCAGTTCTTC.

This clone was seen a few times. The V and J genes are TRBV7-2 and TRBJ1-1; D may be TRBD1 (5 bases). Germline V gene data show CDR1 as SGHTA and CDR2 as FQGNSA. The CDR3 totals 13 residues. Trimming removed 4 bases from V and 6 bases from J, with 12 bases in between. This CDR3 reads CASSWMQGPEAFF. The CDR3 DNA is TGTGCCAGCAGCTGGATGCAGGGACCTGAAGCTTTCTTT. Using reference TRBV7-2 and TRBJ1-1 for the parts outside the CDR3, the full variable domain is GAGVSQSPSNKVTEKGKDVELRCDPISGHTALYWYRQSLGQGLEFLIYFQGNSAPDKSGLPSDRFSAERTGGSVSTLTIQRTQQEDSAVYLCASSWMQGPEAFFGQGTRLTVV.

This clone was found a few times. The V gene is TRBV10-1, the J gene TRBJ2-1, with D hard to call. CDR3 length equals 15 residues. Trimming removed 6 bases from V and 3 bases from J, with 15 bases in between. Germline CDR1 reads WNHNN; CDR2 reads SYGVQD (reference sequence). For the CDR3, the DNA is TGCGCCAGCAGCCCCTCCCTCTCCGACTACAATGAGCAGTTCTTC. It codes for CASSPSLSDYNEQFF.

Sample share makes this clone medium-sized. The chain links TRBV6-1 to TRBJ1-2; TRBD1 might be the D (5 bases). This CDR3 region has 15 residues. Germline CDR1 MNHNS, CDR2 SASEGT. V was shortened by 8 bases and J by 2 bases, with 18 bases between the two germline ends. This chain's CDR3 is CASYGLSDTNYGYTF. In nucleotides, the CDR3 is TGTGCCAGCTATGGATTGTCGGACACCAACTATGGCTACACCTTC.

This clone showed up just a few times. V is TRBV9 and J is TRBJ2-1; 8 bases are a match to TRBD1. This CDR3 is built from 15 residues. Germline CDR1 is SGDLS and CDR2 is YYNGEE. V was pared by 3 bases and J by 2 bases, with 4 bases of the junction left unmatched. Here the CDR3 reads CASSAGGVTYNEQFF. The DNA for the CDR3 is TGTGCCAGCAGCGCAGGGGGCGTAACCTACAATGAGCAGTTCTTC.

This chain links TRBV30 with TRBJ2-4; 8 nucleotides align to TRBD1. Unmatched junction bases numbered 4, after V lost 3 bases and J lost 6 bases. Germline assignment: CDR1 GTSNPN and CDR2 SVGIG (reference sequence). The CDR3 has 13 residues. The DNA for the CDR3 is TGTGCCTGGAGCGCAGGGGGCGGAAACATTCAGTACTTC. Translating gives CAWSAGGGNIQYF.

The chain couples TRBV7-8 to TRBJ1-2; tentatively, D is TRBD1 (6 bases). V was pared by 1 base and J by 8 bases, with 11 bases between. The CDR3 is made up of 13 amino acids. In germline, CDR1 is SGHVS, CDR2 FQNEAQ. This chain's CDR3 is CASSLGGASGYTF. CDR3 nucleotide sequence: TGTGCCAGCAGCTTAGGGGGGGCTAGCGGCTACACCTTC.

The gene calls are TRBV28 and TRBJ2-1; D remains ambiguous. Germline V gives CDR1 MDHEN, CDR2 SYDVKM. There are 14 residues in the CDR3. The V end lost 4 bases, the J end lost 7 bases, and 14 bases lay between the germline ends. The CDR3 bases are TGTGCCAGCAGTTCACTTGGGCCCCTTAATGAGCAGTTCTTC. Translation: CASSSLGPLNEQFF.

The rearrangement uses TRBV7-3 and TRBJ2-1; D perhaps matches TRBD2 (5 bases). CDR3 length: 13 amino acids. V lost 1 base and J lost 5, with 6 bases in between. Germline V gives CDR1 SGHTA, CDR2 FQGTGA. As DNA, the CDR3 is TGTGCCAGCAGCTTAATCGGGGACAATGAGCAGTTCTTC. Translation: CASSLIGDNEQFF. Combining the CDR3 with reference TRBV7-3 and TRBJ2-1 gives the whole variable domain GAGVSQTPSNKVTEKGKYVELRCDPISGHTALYWYRQSLGQGPEFLIYFQGTGAADDSGLPNDRFFAVRPEGSVSTLKIQRTERGDSAVYLCASSLIGDNEQFFGPGTRLTVL.

This rearrangement joins TRBV6-1 to TRBJ2-7; D possibly corresponds to TRBD2 (5 bases). This CDR3 contains 15 residues. The V end was cut by 4 bases, the J end by 0 bases, with 13 bases between. Germline V gene lookup returns CDR1 MNHNS and CDR2 SASEGT. The CDR3 is CASSVLFGSSYEQYF. The CDR3 bases are TGTGCCAGCAGTGTCCTATTTGGGAGCTCCTACGAGCAGTACTTC.

The chain recombines TRBV14 with TRBJ2-5; D is ambiguous. This CDR3 spans 17 amino acids. Germline V gives CDR1 SGHDN, CDR2 FVKESK. Trimming removed 0 bases from V and 1 base from J, with 15 bases in between. The CDR3 is CASSQDLLGGSQETQYF. The CDR3 bases are TGTGCCAGCAGCCAAGATCTGTTGGGCGGCAGCCAAGAGACCCAGTACTTC.

V usage is TRBV14 and J usage is TRBJ2-2; possibly TRBD1 for D (5 bases). Per germline, CDR1 SGHDN and CDR2 FVKESK. V lost 4 bases and J lost 4, with 10 bases in between. The CDR3 sequence is 14 residues long. This chain's CDR3 is CASSPHTGTGELFF. CDR3 DNA sequence: TGTGCCAGCAGCCCACACACAGGCACCGGGGAGCTGTTTTTT.

The chain is built from TRBV29-1 and TRBJ2-1, with a possible D match to TRBD2 (7 bases). The CDR3 is 16 amino acids. V lost 3 bases to trimming and J lost 5 bases, with 20 bases between them. Germline loops: CDR1 SQVTM, CDR2 ANQGSEA. CDR3 sequence reads: CSVDSGRGGRNNEQFF. In DNA, the CDR3 is TGCAGCGTTGACTCGGGTAGGGGGGGTAGAAACAATGAGCAGTTCTTC.

The chain carries TRBV2 and TRBJ2-5, with D possibly being TRBD2 (6 bases). CDR1 is SNHLY, CDR2 FYNNEI, per germline. The CDR3 consists of 12 residues. The V and J ends lost 6 bases and 5 bases respectively, with 10 bases between them. CDR3 sequence (DNA): TGTGCCAGCAGGGGGGGTTGGGAGACCCAGTACTTC. It codes for CASRGGWETQYF.